This T cell receptor beta chain emerged from a study of T cells in narcolepsy. Study-wide background: Healthy controls were enrolled alongside patients with narcolepsy type 1 or type 2. Study results and caveats: Same-patient CSF and blood CD4+ T cell clonotypes included HCRT-specific and TRIB2-specific autoreactive ones. Autoreactive clonotypes reportedly recurred in blood of same and different patients, not controls.

Profiling relied on immunoSEQ multiplex PCR, and the TCRdb table lists in-frame clones only, not all of them. This repertoire shows some 17,000 clones, around 77% found once; its top ten account for around 15%. V shed 3 bases, J shed 2 bases, and the junction held 3 bases outside the gene matches. The CDR3 totals 15 residues. CDR1 and CDR2 (germline): SEHNR, FQNEAQ (reference sequence). Concerning this clone itself: Antigen: not known.

The material sequenced was CD45RA- memory CD8+ T cells from PBMCs. The V gene is TRBV7-9, the J gene TRBJ2-1; 8 bases line up with TRBD2. This receptor was identified in a human donor with narcolepsy. CDR3 region: CASSFWREAYNEQFF. The CDR3 DNA sequence: TGTGCCAGCAGCTTCTGGCGGGAGGCCTACAATGAGCAGTTCTTC.